This T cell receptor (beta chain) was identified during a study of identical twins. The CDR3 length is 15 residues. The germline V gene encodes CDR1 SGDLS and CDR2 YYNGEE. V lost 6 bases and J lost 4, with 19 bases in between. Healthy Caucasian donors formed the entire cohort. This clonotype was picked up a small number of times. Its antigen is currently unknown. TCRdb re-derived calls from the 5' RACE reads in MiXCR, one entry per CDR3 protein. This table has approximately 620,000 distinct CDR3 sequences, less than 10% appearing once. Regarding the study as a whole: Invariant populations such as MAIT and iNKT cells could partly muddle zero-insertion analyses. Beta out-of-frame sequences showed weaker excess sharing between twins. High-abundance cord blood beta clonotypes had fewer insertions; memory repertoires showed none.

The same sample was also studied in work on yellow fever vaccine responses in identical twins.

The sequenced sample consisted of PBMCs. This receptor was obtained from a woman in her late teens or twenties in good health. The chain couples TRBV9 to TRBJ2-5; weak D call: TRBD2 (6 bases). The CDR3 region is CASTHEEGGIETQYF. For the CDR3, the DNA is TGTGCCAGCACCCATGAGGAGGGTGGGATAGAGACCCAGTACTTC.